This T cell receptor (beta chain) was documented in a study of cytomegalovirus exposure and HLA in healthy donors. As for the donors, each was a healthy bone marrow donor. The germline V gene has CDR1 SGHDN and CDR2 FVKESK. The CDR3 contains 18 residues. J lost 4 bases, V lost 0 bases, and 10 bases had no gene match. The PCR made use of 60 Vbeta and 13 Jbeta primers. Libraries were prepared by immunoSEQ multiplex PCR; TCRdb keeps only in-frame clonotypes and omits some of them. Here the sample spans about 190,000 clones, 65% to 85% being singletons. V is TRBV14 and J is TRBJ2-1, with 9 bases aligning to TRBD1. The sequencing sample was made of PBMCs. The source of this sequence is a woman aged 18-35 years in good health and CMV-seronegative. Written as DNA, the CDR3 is TGTGCCAGCAGCCAAGAAGAGTCCGGGACAGGGAGGTACAATGAGCAGTTCTTC. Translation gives CASSQEESGTGRYNEQFF.